These T cell receptor beta chains were read from a single sample in a study of T cell responses to AZD1222 COVID-19 vaccine. The assay was immunoSEQ multiplex PCR, and TCRdb's table has in-frame clones only and misses some. This sample has about 140,000 clones; 92% occur once, and the top ten carry about 9.4%. The sequencing here drew on peripheral blood, taken 28 days after the second AZD1222 dose. These receptors originate from an adult who received the AZD1222 COVID-19 vaccine. Both conserved end residues are part of each CDR3. D genes are given only for firm matches. Expanded clones are given a class, and other clones once, few, many or no size at all.

clone size | J gene | D gene | V gene | CDR3 protein | CDR3 DNA
- | TRBJ2-4 | TRBD1 | TRBV3-1/TRBV3-2 | CASSQPGQQLQYF | TGTGCCAGCAGCCAACCGGGACAGCAACTACAGTACTTC
- | TRBJ1-2 | TRBD1 | TRBV7-7 | CASSLVRDRTWGYTF | TGTGCTAGCAGCTTAGTCCGGGACAGGACGTGGGGCTACACCTTC
- | TRBJ1-5 | - | TRBV6-5 | CASTGGSNQPQHF | TGTGCCAGCACCGGGGGTTCGAATCAGCCCCAGCATTTT
once | TRBJ1-5 | - | TRBV30 | CAWRARGDRNQPQHF | TGTGCCTGGAGGGCAAGAGGGGACCGGAATCAGCCCCAGCATTTT
- | TRBJ1-1 | - | TRBV29-1 | CSVEDNTEAFF | TGCAGCGTTGAAGATAACACTGAAGCTTTCTTT
- | TRBJ2-5 | TRBD1 | TRBV5-1 | CASSLADRDQETQYF | TGCGCCAGCAGCTTGGCGGACAGGGATCAAGAGACCCAGTACTTC
- | TRBJ1-1 | - | TRBV12-3/TRBV12-4 | CASSHQLNTEAFF | TGTGCCAGCAGTCACCAGCTGAACACTGAAGCTTTCTTT
- | TRBJ1-4 | - | TRBV28 | CASEGGMAEKLFF | TGTGCCAGCGAGGGGGGTATGGCTGAAAAACTGTTTTTT
- | TRBJ1-2 | - | TRBV3-1/TRBV3-2 | CASSQGLPRVDGYTF | TGTGCCAGCAGCCAAGGACTTCCTAGGGTCGACGGCTACACCTTC
- | TRBJ1-1 | TRBD1 | TRBV5-4 | CASSVPGQGTEAFF | TGTGCCAGCAGCGTCCCGGGACAGGGGACTGAAGCTTTCTTT
- | TRBJ2-2 | - | TRBV11-2 | CASSLGLPNTGELFF | TGTGCCAGCAGCTTAGGCCTACCAAACACCGGGGAGCTGTTTTTT
- | TRBJ2-7 | - | TRBV3-1/TRBV3-2 | CASSQARTPPGGGQYEQYF | TGTGCCAGCAGCCAAGCAAGGACCCCTCCCGGGGGTGGGCAGTACGAGCAGTACTTC
- | TRBJ2-7 | TRBD2 | TRBV5-4 | CASGTGLAESYEQYF | TGTGCCAGCGGAACCGGACTAGCGGAGTCCTACGAGCAGTACTTC
- | TRBJ1-2 | - | TRBV4-3 | CASSQEARSFDGYTF | TGCGCCAGCAGCCAAGAGGCCAGGAGTTTCGATGGCTACACCTTC
- | TRBJ2-1 | TRBD2 | TRBV4-3 | CASSPSGASYNEQFF | TGCGCCAGCAGTCCTAGCGGGGCCTCCTACAATGAGCAGTTCTTC
- | TRBJ1-4 | - | TRBV30 | CAWSGGGEKLFF | TGTGCCTGGAGTGGGGGGGGAGAAAAACTGTTTTTT
- | TRBJ1-5 | - | TRBV9 | CASSISGTQNQPQHF | TGTGCCAGCAGCATTTCCGGGACCCAGAATCAGCCCCAGCATTTT
- | TRBJ2-5 | - | TRBV27 | CASSLQGTSETQYF | TGTGCCAGCAGTTTACAGGGCACTTCGGAGACCCAGTACTTC
few | TRBJ1-1 | - | TRBV3-1/TRBV3-2 | CASSKGRAGEAFF | TGTGCCAGCAGCAAAGGGAGGGCAGGTGAAGCTTTCTTT
- | TRBJ2-5 | - | TRBV11-2 | CASSFWGAGGQTQYF | TGTGCCAGCAGCTTTTGGGGAGCTGGGGGCCAGACCCAGTACTTC
- | TRBJ1-1 | - | TRBV5-1 | CASSFVQNTEAFF | TGCGCCAGCAGCTTTGTTCAGAACACTGAAGCTTTCTTT
- | TRBJ2-1 | - | TRBV7-2 | CASSPPGLIPGEQFF | TGTGCCAGCAGCCCCCCGGGACTCATCCCCGGTGAGCAGTTCTTC
- | TRBJ1-5 | - | TRBV15 | CATSRGFTGRGGNQPQHF | TGTGCCACCAGCAGAGGATTTACAGGGCGCGGGGGCAATCAGCCCCAGCATTTT
- | TRBJ1-3 | - | TRBV2 | CASSLFPSGNTIYF | TGTGCCAGCAGCCTCTTTCCCTCTGGAAACACCATATATTTT
- | TRBJ2-1 | - | TRBV5-5 | CASGSTSIEQFF | TGTGCCAGCGGCAGTACTAGCATTGAGCAGTTCTTC
- | TRBJ1-2 | - | TRBV18 | CASATGFYGYTF | TGTGCCAGCGCGACAGGATTCTATGGCTACACCTTC
- | TRBJ1-5 | - | TRBV2 | CASSVRTVNQPQHF | TGTGCCAGCAGTGTGAGAACAGTGAATCAGCCCCAGCATTTT